The present entry profiles one T cell receptor (beta chain) with its context. Stated time point: after dendritic cell vaccination, including at tumor progression/relapse. The data were obtained in a study of glioma-infiltrating T cells after dendritic cell vaccination. There are 15 residues in the CDR3. Trimming pared 6 bases from V and 2 bases from J, leaving 14 bases between. The V gene's germline CDR1 is MNHEY and CDR2 SVGAGI. TCRdb keeps only in-frame clones here, not all; method: immunoSEQ multiplex PCR. The table includes tens of thousands of clones, roughly 80% detected once. This TCR came from a human donor with glioblastoma. Here the sequenced sample was blood, taken after dendritic cell vaccination. This chain joins TRBV6-5 and TRBJ1-3, with a weak D call TRBD1 (6 bases). The CDR3 DNA reads TGTGCCAGCAGCCGAACCGGGGGGCCTGGAAACACCATATATTTT. The encoded protein is CASSRTGGPGNTIYF.